This TCR beta chain was profiled in a study of beta chain features in type 1 diabetes. This clone was counted once. Expressed TCRB transcripts got sequenced, as all isolated RNA was reverse transcribed. Repertoires were generated with immunoSEQ multiplex PCR, while TCRdb's copy carries only in-frame clones and drops some. The sample has hundreds of thousands of clones; 15% to 19% are singletons. The sequence was obtained from a man aged 18 to 29 in good health. The material sequenced was naive CD4+ T cells from blood.

The CDR3 nucleotides are TGTGCCAGCTCACAGATAGCGGATACCTACAATGAGCAGTTCTTC. Amino acids: CASSQIADTYNEQFF. The chain uses TRBV18 and TRBJ2-1; D possibly corresponds to TRBD2 (6 bases). The CDR3 is made up of 15 amino acids. Per the germline V gene, CDR1 is KGHSH and CDR2 is LQKENI. V lost 4 bases and J lost 2, with 12 bases in between.